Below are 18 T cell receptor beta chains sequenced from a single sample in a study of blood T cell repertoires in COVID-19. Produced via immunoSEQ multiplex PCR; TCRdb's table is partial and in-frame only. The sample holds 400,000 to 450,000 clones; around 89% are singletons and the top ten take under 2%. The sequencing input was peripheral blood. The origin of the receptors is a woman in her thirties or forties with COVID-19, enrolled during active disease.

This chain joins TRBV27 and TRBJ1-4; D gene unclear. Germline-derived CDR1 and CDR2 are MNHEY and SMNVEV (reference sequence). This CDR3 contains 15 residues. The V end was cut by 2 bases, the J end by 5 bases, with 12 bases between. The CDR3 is CASSLGSSRNEKLFF. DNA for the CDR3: TGTGCCAGCAGTTTAGGGAGCAGTCGGAATGAAAAACTGTTTTTT.

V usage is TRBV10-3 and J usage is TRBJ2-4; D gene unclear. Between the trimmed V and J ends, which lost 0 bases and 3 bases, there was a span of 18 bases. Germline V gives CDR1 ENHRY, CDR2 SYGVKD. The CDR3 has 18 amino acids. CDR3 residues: CAISESQMTNTGKNIQYF. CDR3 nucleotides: TGTGCCATCAGTGAGTCGCAAATGACGAATACGGGCAAAAACATTCAGTACTTC.

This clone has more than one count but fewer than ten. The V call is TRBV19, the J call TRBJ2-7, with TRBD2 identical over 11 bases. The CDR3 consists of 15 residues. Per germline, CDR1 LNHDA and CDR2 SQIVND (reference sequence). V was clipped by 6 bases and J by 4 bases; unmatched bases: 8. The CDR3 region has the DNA TGTGCCAGTAGATCGCTAGCGGGGGGCGGATACGAGCAGTACTTC. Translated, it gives CASRSLAGGGYEQYF.

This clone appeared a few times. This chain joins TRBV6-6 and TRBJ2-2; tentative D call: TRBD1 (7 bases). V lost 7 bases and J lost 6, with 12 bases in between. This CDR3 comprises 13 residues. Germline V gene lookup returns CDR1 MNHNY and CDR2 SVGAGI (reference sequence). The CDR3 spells CASNTGEAGELFF. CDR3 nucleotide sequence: TGTGCCAGCAACACAGGGGAGGCCGGGGAGCTGTTTTTT.

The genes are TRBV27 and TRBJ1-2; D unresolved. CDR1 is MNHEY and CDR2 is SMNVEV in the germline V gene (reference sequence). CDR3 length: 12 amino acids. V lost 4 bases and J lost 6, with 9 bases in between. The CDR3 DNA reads TGTGCCAGCAGTTCGTACAGAGATGGCTACACCTTC. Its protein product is CASSSYRDGYTF.

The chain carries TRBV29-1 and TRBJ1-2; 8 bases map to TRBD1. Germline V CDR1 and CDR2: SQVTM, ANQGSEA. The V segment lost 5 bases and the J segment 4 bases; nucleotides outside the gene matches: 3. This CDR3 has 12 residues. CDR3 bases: TGCAGCGTTCAGGGGGCTGGCTATGGCTACACCTTC. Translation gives CSVQGAGYGYTF.

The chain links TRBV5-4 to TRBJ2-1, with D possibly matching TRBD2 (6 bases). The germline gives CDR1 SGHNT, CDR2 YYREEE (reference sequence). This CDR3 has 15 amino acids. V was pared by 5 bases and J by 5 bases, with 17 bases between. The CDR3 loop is CASSVSSGVNNEQFF. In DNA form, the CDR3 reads TGTGCCAGCAGTGTCTCTTCGGGGGTAAACAATGAGCAGTTCTTC.

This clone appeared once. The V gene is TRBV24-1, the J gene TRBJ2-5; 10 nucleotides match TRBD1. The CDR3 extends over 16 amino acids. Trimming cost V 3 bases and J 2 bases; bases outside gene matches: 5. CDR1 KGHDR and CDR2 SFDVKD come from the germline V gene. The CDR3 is CATSDPRTGGQETQYF. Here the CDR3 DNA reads TGTGCCACCAGTGATCCAAGGACAGGGGGACAAGAGACCCAGTACTTC.

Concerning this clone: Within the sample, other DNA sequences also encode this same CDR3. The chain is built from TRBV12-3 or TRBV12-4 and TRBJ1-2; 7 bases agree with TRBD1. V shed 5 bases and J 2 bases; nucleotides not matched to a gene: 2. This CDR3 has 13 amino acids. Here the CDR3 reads CASSPQGNYGYTF. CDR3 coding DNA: TGTGCCAGCAGTCCACAGGGGAACTATGGCTACACCTTC.

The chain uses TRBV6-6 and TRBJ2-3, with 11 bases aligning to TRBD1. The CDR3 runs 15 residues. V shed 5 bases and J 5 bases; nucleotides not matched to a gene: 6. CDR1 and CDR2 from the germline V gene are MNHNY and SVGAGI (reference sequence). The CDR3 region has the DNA TGTGCCAGCAGTACTGGGACAGGGGGGAGAGATACGCAGTATTTT. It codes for CASSTGTGGRDTQYF.

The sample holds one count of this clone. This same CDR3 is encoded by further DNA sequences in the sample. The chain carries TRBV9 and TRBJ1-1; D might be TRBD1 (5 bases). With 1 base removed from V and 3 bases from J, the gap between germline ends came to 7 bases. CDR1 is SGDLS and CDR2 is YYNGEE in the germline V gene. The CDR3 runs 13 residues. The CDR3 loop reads CASSVKGDTEAFF. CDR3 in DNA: TGTGCCAGCAGCGTAAAAGGGGACACTGAAGCTTTCTTT.

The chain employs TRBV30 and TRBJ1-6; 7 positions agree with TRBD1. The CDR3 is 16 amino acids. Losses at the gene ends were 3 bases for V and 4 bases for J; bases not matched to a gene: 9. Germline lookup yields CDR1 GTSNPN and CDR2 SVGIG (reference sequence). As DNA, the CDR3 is TGTGCCTGGAGCCGGCGGCGGACAGGTTATAATTCACCCCTCCACTTT. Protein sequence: CAWSRRRTGYNSPLHF.

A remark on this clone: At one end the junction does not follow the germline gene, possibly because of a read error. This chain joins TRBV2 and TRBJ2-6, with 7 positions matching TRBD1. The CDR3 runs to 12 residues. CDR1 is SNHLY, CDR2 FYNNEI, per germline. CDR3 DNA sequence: TGTGCCAGCAGCGACAGGGCGAACGTCCTGACTTTC. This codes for CASSDRANVLTF.

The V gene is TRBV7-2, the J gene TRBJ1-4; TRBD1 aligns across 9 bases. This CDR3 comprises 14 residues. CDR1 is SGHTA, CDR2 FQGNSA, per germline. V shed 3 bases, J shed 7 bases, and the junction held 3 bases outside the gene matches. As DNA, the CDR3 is TGTGCCAGCAGCTTGGACAGGGGACGTGAAAAACTGTTTTTT. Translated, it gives CASSLDRGREKLFF.

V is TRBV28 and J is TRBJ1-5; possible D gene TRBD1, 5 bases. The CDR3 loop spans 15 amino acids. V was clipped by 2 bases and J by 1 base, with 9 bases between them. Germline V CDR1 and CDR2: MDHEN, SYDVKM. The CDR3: CASSLRAGSNQPQHF. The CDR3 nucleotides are TGTGCCAGCAGTTTAAGGGCAGGGAGCAATCAGCCCCAGCATTTT. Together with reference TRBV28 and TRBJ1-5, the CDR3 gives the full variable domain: DVKVTQSSRYLVKRTGEKVFLECVQDMDHENMFWYRQDPGLGLRLIYFSYDVKMKEKGDIPEGYSVSREKKERFSLILESASTNQTSMYLCASSLRAGSNQPQHFGDGTRLSIL.

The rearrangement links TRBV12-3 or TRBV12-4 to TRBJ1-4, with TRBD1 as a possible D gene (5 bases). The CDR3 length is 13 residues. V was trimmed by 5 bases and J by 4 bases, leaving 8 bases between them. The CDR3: CASSRGVNEKLFF. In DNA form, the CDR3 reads TGTGCCAGCAGTCGGGGGGTTAATGAAAAACTGTTTTTT.

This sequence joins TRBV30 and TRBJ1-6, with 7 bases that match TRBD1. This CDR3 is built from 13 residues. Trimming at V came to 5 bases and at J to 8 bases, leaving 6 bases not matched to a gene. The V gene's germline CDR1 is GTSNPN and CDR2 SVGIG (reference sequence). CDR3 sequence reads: CAWVRDRDSPLHF. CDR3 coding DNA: TGTGCCTGGGTCCGGGACAGAGATTCACCCCTCCACTTT.

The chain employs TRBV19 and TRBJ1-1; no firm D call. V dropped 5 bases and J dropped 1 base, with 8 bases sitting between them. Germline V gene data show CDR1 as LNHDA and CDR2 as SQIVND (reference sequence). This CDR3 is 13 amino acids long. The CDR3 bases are TGTGCCAGTAGTCAAGAGGGGAACACTGAAGCTTTCTTT. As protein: CASSQEGNTEAFF.